Following are 29 T cell receptor beta chains from one sample sequenced in a study of blood T cell repertoires in COVID-19. Generated by immunoSEQ multiplex PCR, the TCRdb table keeps only in-frame clones and is missing some. The sample yields 250,000 to 300,000 clones, about nine tenths seen once. What was sequenced was PBMCs or T cells enriched from blood (not recorded which). The receptors originated from a woman aged 25-40 years who had recovered from COVID-19.

The genes are TRBV4-1 and TRBJ1-3; D is perhaps TRBD1 (6 bases). The CDR3 is made up of 15 amino acids. The V gene lost 4 bases and the J gene lost 0 bases, with 10 bases spanning the gap. Per the germline V gene, CDR1 is MGHRA and CDR2 is YSYEKL. CDR3 in DNA: TGCGCCAGCAGCCTCGGGGACAACTCTGGAAACACCATATATTTT. Translated: CASSLGDNSGNTIYF.

V usage is TRBV11-3 and J usage is TRBJ2-3, with 7 bases aligning to TRBD2. CDR1 is SGHNT, CDR2 YENEEA, per germline. The CDR3 runs to 18 residues. V was pared by 1 base and J by 2 bases, with 12 bases of the junction left unmatched. The CDR3 sequence: CASSLVGPREGNTDTQYF. DNA for the CDR3: TGTGCCAGCAGCTTAGTTGGGCCGAGGGAGGGTAACACAGATACGCAGTATTTT. Looking up the rest from reference TRBV11-3 and TRBJ2-3 gives the full variable domain: EAGVVQSPRYKIIEKKQPVAFWCNPISGHNTLYWYLQNLGQGPELLIRYENEEAVDDSQLPKDRFSAERLKGVDSTLKIQPAELGDSAVYLCASSLVGPREGNTDTQYFGPGTRLTVL.

This chain uses TRBV6-5 with TRBJ1-1; TRBD1 agrees at 8 bases. This CDR3 is 15 amino acids long. The germline gives CDR1 MNHEY, CDR2 SVGAGI. V shed 6 bases and J 5 bases; nucleotides not matched to a gene: 11. CDR3 sequence: CASRSGQGVGTEAFF. The CDR3 DNA reads as TGTGCCAGCAGAAGCGGACAGGGAGTAGGGACTGAAGCTTTCTTT.

The gene calls are TRBV27 and TRBJ2-3; 10 nucleotides align to TRBD2. This CDR3 spans 16 amino acids. With 6 bases clipped from V and 1 base from J, the junction kept 7 bases outside the gene matches. Per the germline V gene, CDR1 is MNHEY and CDR2 is SMNVEV (reference sequence). This CDR3 reads CASSPTLAGGTDTQYF. The CDR3 nucleotides are TGTGCCAGCAGCCCTACCCTAGCGGGGGGCACAGATACGCAGTATTTT.

The chain is built from TRBV30 and TRBJ2-1, with a possible D match to TRBD2 (5 bases). Germline-derived CDR1 and CDR2 are GTSNPN and SVGIG (reference sequence). The CDR3 runs to 16 residues. Between the trimmed V and J ends, which lost 2 bases and 6 bases, there was a span of 20 bases. The CDR3 nucleotides read TGTGCCTGGAGTCGGTCGGGCTTTAGCGTTGGCAATGAGCAGTTCTTC. Its protein is CAWSRSGFSVGNEQFF.

The rearrangement links TRBV5-6 to TRBJ1-1; D call uncertain. Trimming left V 0 bases short and J 3 bases short, with 6 bases between. CDR3 size: 13 residues. Per the germline V gene, CDR1 is SGHDT and CDR2 is YYEEEE. The CDR3 coding sequence is TGTGCCAGCAGCTTGGGGCAGGACACTGAAGCTTTCTTT. This codes for CASSLGQDTEAFF.

The count of this clone is one. The chain links TRBV9 to TRBJ2-2; D call uncertain. From germline, CDR1 is SGDLS and CDR2 YYNGEE. The CDR3 is 16 residues long. V was pared by 0 bases and J by 4 bases, with 13 bases between. The CDR3 sequence: CASSVGAEPFTGELFF. CDR3 nucleotide sequence: TGTGCCAGCAGCGTAGGGGCAGAGCCTTTCACCGGGGAGCTGTTTTTT.

J is TRBJ1-3 and V is TRBV28; TRBD1 matches at 8 bases. This CDR3 is built from 16 residues. Germline V gene lookup returns CDR1 MDHEN and CDR2 SYDVKM. J lost 6 bases, V lost 4 bases, and 11 bases had no gene match. CDR3 nucleotides: TGTGCCAGCAGTTCCGTTCCAGGGGGCCCTGCAAACACCATATATTTT. Protein sequence: CASSSVPGGPANTIYF. Supplemented by reference TRBV28 and TRBJ1-3, the full variable domain reads DVKVTQSSRYLVKRTGEKVFLECVQDMDHENMFWYRQDPGLGLRLIYFSYDVKMKEKGDIPEGYSVSREKKERFSLILESASTNQTSMYLCASSSVPGGPANTIYFGEGSWLTVV.

The chain combines TRBV24-1 with TRBJ1-2; D is ambiguous. This CDR3 comprises 11 residues. Germline V gives CDR1 KGHDR, CDR2 SFDVKD. V was cut by 0 bases and J by 8 bases, with 3 bases left in between. DNA of the CDR3: TGTGCCACCAGTGATTTGAGCGGCTACACCTTC. Its translation: CATSDLSGYTF.

V is TRBV20-1 and J is TRBJ2-1; 8 nucleotides align to TRBD2. This CDR3 has 14 amino acids. CDR1 and CDR2 from the germline V gene are DFQATT and SNEGSKA (reference sequence). The junction had 8 bases not matched to a gene; V was cut back by 3 bases and J by 7 bases. In DNA form, the CDR3 reads TGCAGTGCTAGTGCTATAGCGGGAATGAATGAGCAGTTCTTC. Translating gives CSASAIAGMNEQFF.

The genes are TRBV3-1 (or the pseudogene TRBV3-2) and TRBJ2-5; 7 positions agree with TRBD1. Looked up from germline, CDR1 is LGHDT and CDR2 is YNNKEL (reference sequence). This CDR3 is 13 amino acids long. The ends lost 4 bases at V and 2 bases at J; junction bases unmatched: 1. CDR3 nucleotides: TGTGCCAGCAGCCGGACAGGACAAGAGACCCAGTACTTC. This sequence encodes CASSRTGQETQYF.

The chain is built from TRBV6-5 and TRBJ2-3; D possibly corresponds to TRBD2 (5 bases). The germline V and J ends were trimmed by 2 bases and 3 bases, with 6 bases remaining between them. The CDR3 contains 13 residues. CDR1 and CDR2 from the germline V gene are MNHEY and SVGAGI. The CDR3 DNA reads as TGTGCCAGCAGTTACGGGAGTACAGATACGCAGTATTTT. Amino acids: CASSYGSTDTQYF.

The sample holds one count of this clone. The J gene is TRBJ1-2, the V gene TRBV6-5; D may be TRBD1 (5 bases). The CDR3 spans 15 residues. V was shortened by 6 bases and J by 0 bases, with 14 bases between the two germline ends. Germline CDR1 is MNHEY and CDR2 is SVGAGI. In DNA form, the CDR3 reads TGTGCCAGCAGCACCCTTGGGGCCACTAACTATGGCTACACCTTC. Its protein product is CASSTLGATNYGYTF.

This chain uses TRBV28 with TRBJ2-2, with D unresolved. The CDR3 has 13 residues. Germline CDR1 reads MDHEN; CDR2 reads SYDVKM. V shed 1 base and J shed 5 bases, with 5 bases lying between them. This chain's CDR3 is CASSLSVTGELFF. The CDR3 DNA follows: TGTGCCAGCAGTTTATCGGTAACCGGGGAGCTGTTTTTT.

This clone has a single count. The chain uses TRBV19 and TRBJ2-5; weak D call: TRBD1 (6 bases). Germline CDR1 and CDR2: LNHDA and SQIVND (reference sequence). This CDR3 spans 15 amino acids. Trimming took off 6 bases at V and 0 bases at J, with 14 bases between the two ends. This chain's CDR3 is CASRAGAAYQETQYF. CDR3 DNA sequence: TGTGCCAGTAGAGCAGGGGCGGCGTACCAAGAGACCCAGTACTTC.

This CDR3 reads CAWSPLGANVLTF. The CDR3 coding sequence is TGTGCCTGGAGTCCCCTAGGGGCCAACGTCCTGACTTTC. The J gene is TRBJ2-6, the V gene TRBV30; D is unclear. The germline gives CDR1 GTSNPN, CDR2 SVGIG (reference sequence). Trimming took off 2 bases at V and 4 bases at J, with 6 bases between the two ends. The length of the CDR3 is 13 residues.

The genes are TRBV6-2 or TRBV6-3 and TRBJ1-1, with TRBD1 matching over 7 bases. Germline-derived CDR1 and CDR2 are MNHEY and SVGEGT. This CDR3 region has 16 residues. V was clipped by 2 bases and J by 6 bases; unmatched bases: 12. CDR3 DNA sequence: TGTGCCAGCAGTTACCTCATGACAGGGAAGGCCTCTGAAGCTTTCTTT. Translated: CASSYLMTGKASEAFF.

Points on this clone: Other DNA sequences of this sample code for an identical CDR3. The J gene is TRBJ2-1, the V gene TRBV29-1, with 11 bases aligning to TRBD2. J gave up 6 bases and V 6 bases, and 7 bases lay outside the gene matches. The CDR3 covers 14 residues. Germline CDR1 reads SQVTM; CDR2 reads ANQGSEA. CDR3 bases: TGCAGCGTAGACGGACTAGCGGGCCTCAATGAGCAGTTCTTC. Protein: CSVDGLAGLNEQFF.

The genes are TRBV5-8 and TRBJ1-5; 8 bases line up with TRBD1. Looked up from germline, CDR1 is SGHTS and CDR2 is YDEGEE. Unmatched junction bases numbered 16, after V lost 0 bases and J lost 2 bases. The CDR3 covers 20 residues. Written as DNA, the CDR3 is TGTGCCAGCAGCTTGGTGGGTACCGGGACAGGCGGGTCAGGCAATCAGCCCCAGCATTTT. Its translation: CASSLVGTGTGGSGNQPQHF.

Concerning this clone itself: The sample carries other DNA sequences with the same CDR3. This chain links TRBV15 with TRBJ1-2; unclear D gene. V shed 1 base and J shed 8 bases, with 8 bases lying between them. Germline lookup yields CDR1 LNHNV and CDR2 YYDKDF (reference sequence). The CDR3 covers 12 residues. Here the CDR3 DNA reads TGTGCCACCAGCAGAGGAGCCCAAGGCTACACCTTC. It yields the protein CATSRGAQGYTF.

V is TRBV7-8 and J is TRBJ1-2; 9 positions match TRBD1. CDR3 length equals 13 residues. With V trimmed by 3 bases and J by 8 bases, 4 bases remained unmatched. CDR1 SGHVS and CDR2 FQNEAQ come from the germline V gene. CDR3: CASSFRTGEGYTF. The CDR3 DNA reads as TGTGCCAGCAGCTTTCGGACAGGGGAGGGCTACACCTTC.

This clone has only a few counts. This chain joins TRBV18 and TRBJ1-5; D remains unclear. The CDR3 totals 14 residues. Trimming removed 5 bases at V and 3 bases at J, with 11 bases between. CDR1 KGHSH and CDR2 LQKENI come from the germline V gene. CDR3 nucleotide sequence: TGTGCCAGCTCAGCAGCGGGTCTCAATCAGCCCCAGCATTTT. Its translation is CASSAAGLNQPQHF.

This chain uses TRBV11-3 with TRBJ1-6, with no clear D. In germline, CDR1 is SGHNT, CDR2 YENEEA. V gave up 3 bases and J gave up 12 bases, with 9 bases separating them. The length of the CDR3 is 12 residues. The CDR3 DNA sequence: TGTGCCAGCAGCTTCTTAGGCGGACCCCTCCACTTT. As protein: CASSFLGGPLHF. The entire variable domain, with the rest obtained from reference TRBV11-3 and TRBJ1-6, is as follows: EAGVVQSPRYKIIEKKQPVAFWCNPISGHNTLYWYLQNLGQGPELLIRYENEEAVDDSQLPKDRFSAERLKGVDSTLKIQPAELGDSAVYLCASSFLGGPLHFGNGTRLTVT.

The chain recombines TRBV28 with TRBJ1-2, with a tentative D call TRBD1 (6 bases). CDR3 length: 16 residues. Germline V lookup: CDR1 MDHEN, CDR2 SYDVKM. V shed 4 bases and J shed 0 bases, with 15 bases lying between them. The CDR3 region has the DNA TGTGCCAGCAGTTACGGGGGGGCTCTAGCTAACTATGGCTACACCTTC. Translating it yields CASSYGGALANYGYTF.

The rearrangement joins TRBV27 to TRBJ1-2, with D maybe TRBD1 (5 bases). Trimming shortened V by 6 bases and J by 0 bases, and 14 bases separated the two germline ends. The CDR3 is 15 residues long. Germline-derived CDR1 and CDR2 are MNHEY and SMNVEV (reference sequence). The CDR3 loop reads CASSPLGAANYGYTF. The CDR3 DNA follows: TGTGCCAGCAGCCCCCTTGGGGCAGCTAACTATGGCTACACCTTC.

Concerning this clone: The same CDR3 arises from other DNA sequences in this sample as well. CDR3 region: CASSPRGAGEKLFF. Written as DNA, the CDR3 is TGTGCCAGCAGCCCCAGGGGGGCAGGAGAAAAACTGTTTTTT. This rearrangement joins TRBV3-1 (or the pseudogene TRBV3-2) to TRBJ1-4, with 7 positions matching TRBD1. The CDR3 consists of 14 residues. The J segment lost 8 bases and the V segment lost 4 bases, leaving 7 bases of the junction unmatched. Germline CDR1 and CDR2: LGHDT and YNNKEL (reference sequence).

In this sample, this clone turned up a few times. The chain uses TRBV6-6 and TRBJ1-5; possible D gene TRBD1, 6 bases. The CDR3 runs to 14 residues. V was trimmed by 8 bases and J by 0 bases, leaving 11 bases between them. Germline loops: CDR1 MNHNY, CDR2 SVGAGI (reference sequence). This chain's CDR3 is CASGAGASNQPQHF. The CDR3 DNA follows: TGTGCCAGCGGGGCGGGGGCTAGCAATCAGCCCCAGCATTTT.

The V gene is TRBV29-1, the J gene TRBJ1-5; 7 positions match TRBD1. Germline CDR1 is SQVTM and CDR2 is ANQGSEA. The CDR3 extends over 13 amino acids. J lost 4 bases, V lost 4 bases, and 4 bases had no gene match. The CDR3 reads CSVGQGVNQPQHF. CDR3 in DNA: TGCAGCGTTGGGCAGGGGGTTAATCAGCCCCAGCATTTT.

V is TRBV5-8 and J is TRBJ2-1; unclear D gene. Trimming cost V 0 bases and J 5 bases, with 12 bases left between them. CDR3 length equals 15 residues. CDR1 and CDR2 from the germline V gene are SGHTS and YDEGEE. The CDR3 sequence: CASSLVITNHNEQFF. CDR3 DNA sequence: TGTGCCAGCAGCTTGGTCATCACTAACCACAATGAGCAGTTCTTC.